The present TCR beta chain was sequenced within a study of cytomegalovirus exposure and HLA in healthy donors. Study-level information: A later analysis reported the approximately 120 validation repertoires used the same platform as the roughly 700 first-cohort repertoires. Overall study results and limits: In vitro experiments confirmed that a few CMV-associated chains were specific for CMV antigens. Reports indicated that the classifier achieved high specificity and sensitivity in diagnosing cytomegalovirus status.

The donors were members of the validation cohort comprising 120 subjects, separate from the roughly 700-subject first cohort. The repertoire was sequenced with immunoSEQ multiplex PCR; TCRdb's copy has only in-frame clones and lacks some. The sample lists about 160,000 clones, roughly 91% occurring once. Concerning this clone: Antigen: not known.

This CDR3 is 16 amino acids long. V shed 7 bases, J shed 0 bases, and the junction held 4 bases outside the gene matches. Germline CDR1 LNHDA, CDR2 SQIVND (reference sequence). V usage is TRBV19 and J usage is TRBJ2-1; TRBD2 aligns across 12 bases. Input material: PBMCs. This sequence originates from a young man in good health and CMV-seropositive. The CDR3 spells CASKETSGSSYNEQFF. DNA for the CDR3: TGTGCCAGTAAGGAGACTAGCGGGAGCTCCTACAATGAGCAGTTCTTC. The full variable domain, in which reference TRBV19 and TRBJ2-1 provide the parts outside the CDR3, is DGGITQSPKYLFRKEGQNVTLSCEQNLNHDAMYWYRQDPGQGLRLIYYSQIVNDFQKGDIAEGYSVSREKKESFPLTVTSAQKNPTAFYLCASKETSGSSYNEQFFGPGTRLTVL.